This T cell receptor beta chain comes out of a study of sequential checkpoint blockade in melanoma. Study information: Both treatment sequences were followed by maintenance nivolumab.

V lost 3 bases, J lost 3 bases, and 6 bases stayed unmatched. The CDR3 is 14 residues long. From germline, CDR1 is SGDLS and CDR2 YYNGEE. Sample treatment: randomized to nivolumab then ipilimumab (arm A) or the reverse (arm B). DNA-damaging chemotherapy had not been given to any patient beforehand. Profiling relied on immunoSEQ multiplex PCR, and the TCRdb table lists in-frame clones only, not all of them. The sample contains approximately 40,000 clones, 80% to 90% of which appear only once. The source is a human donor with melanoma. The gene calls are TRBV9 and TRBJ2-7, with TRBD2 matching 7 bases. Sequencing used CD8+ T cells sorted from blood (inferred from file names), obtained from a patient given nivolumab and ipilimumab in sequence. The CDR3, as DNA: TGTGCCAGCAGCGAGTCTGGGGGGGTCTACGAGCAGTACTTC. Amino acids: CASSESGGVYEQYF.